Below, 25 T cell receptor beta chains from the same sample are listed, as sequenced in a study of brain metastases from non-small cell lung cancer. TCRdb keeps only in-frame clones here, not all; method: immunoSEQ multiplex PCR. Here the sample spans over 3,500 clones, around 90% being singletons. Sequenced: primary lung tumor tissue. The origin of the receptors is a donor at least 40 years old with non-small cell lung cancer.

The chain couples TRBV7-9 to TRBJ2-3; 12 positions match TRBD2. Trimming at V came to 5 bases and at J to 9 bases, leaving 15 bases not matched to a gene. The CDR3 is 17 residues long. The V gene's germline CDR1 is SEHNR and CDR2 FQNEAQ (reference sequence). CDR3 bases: TGTGCCAGCAGCGGTTACAGACTAGCGGGGGCAACGGGGACGCAGTATTTT. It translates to CASSGYRLAGATGTQYF.

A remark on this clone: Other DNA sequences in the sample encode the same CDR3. The CDR3: CASSQYSGGAAGELFF. The CDR3 DNA reads TGTGCCAGCAGCCAATACAGCGGGGGGGCCGCCGGGGAGCTGTTTTTT. The chain employs TRBV6-2 or TRBV6-3 and TRBJ2-2, with 10 bases matching TRBD2. J was trimmed by 6 bases and V by 6 bases; bases with no gene match: 10. The V gene's germline CDR1 is MNHEY and CDR2 SVGEGT. This CDR3 is built from 16 residues.

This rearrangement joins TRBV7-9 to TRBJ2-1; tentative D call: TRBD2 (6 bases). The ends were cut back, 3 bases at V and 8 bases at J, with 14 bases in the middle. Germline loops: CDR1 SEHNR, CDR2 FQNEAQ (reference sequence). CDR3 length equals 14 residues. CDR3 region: CASSFQTQRDEQFF. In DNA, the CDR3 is TGTGCCAGCAGCTTCCAGACCCAGCGGGATGAGCAGTTCTTC.

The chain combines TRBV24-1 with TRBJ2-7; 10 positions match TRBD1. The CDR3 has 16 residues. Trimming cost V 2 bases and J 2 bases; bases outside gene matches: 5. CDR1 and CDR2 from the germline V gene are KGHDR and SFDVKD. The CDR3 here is CATSDSGTGDPYEQYF. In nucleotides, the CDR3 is TGTGCCACCAGTGATTCCGGGACAGGGGACCCCTACGAGCAGTACTTC.

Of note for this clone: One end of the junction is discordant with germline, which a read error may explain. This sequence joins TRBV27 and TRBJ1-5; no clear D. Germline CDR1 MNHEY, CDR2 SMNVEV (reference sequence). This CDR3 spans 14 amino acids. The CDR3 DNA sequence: TGTGCCAGCAGTTTTCGGTCCAGCAATCAACCCCAGCATTTT. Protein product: CASSFRSSNQPQHF.

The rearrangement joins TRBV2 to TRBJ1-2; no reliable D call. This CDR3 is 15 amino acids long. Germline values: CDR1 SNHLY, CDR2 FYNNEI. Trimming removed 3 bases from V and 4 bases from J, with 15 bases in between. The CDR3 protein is CASSESPGSGYGYTF. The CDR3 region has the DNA TGTGCCAGCAGTGAGTCCCCGGGGAGCGGCTATGGCTACACCTTC.

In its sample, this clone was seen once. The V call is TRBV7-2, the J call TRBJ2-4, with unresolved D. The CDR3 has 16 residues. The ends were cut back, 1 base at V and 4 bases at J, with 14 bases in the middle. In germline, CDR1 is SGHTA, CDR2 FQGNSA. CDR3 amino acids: CASSLEATTAKNIQYF. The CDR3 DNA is TGTGCCAGCAGCTTAGAAGCAACCACGGCGAAAAACATTCAGTACTTC.

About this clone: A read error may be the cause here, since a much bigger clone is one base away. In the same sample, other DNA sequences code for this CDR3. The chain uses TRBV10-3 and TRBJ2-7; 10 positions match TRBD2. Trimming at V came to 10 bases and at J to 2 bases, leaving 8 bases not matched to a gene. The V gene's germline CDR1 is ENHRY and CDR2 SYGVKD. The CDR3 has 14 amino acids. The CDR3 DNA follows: TGTGCCACTTGGACTAGCGGAAGTGCCTACGAGCAGTACTTC. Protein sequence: CATWTSGSAYEQYF.

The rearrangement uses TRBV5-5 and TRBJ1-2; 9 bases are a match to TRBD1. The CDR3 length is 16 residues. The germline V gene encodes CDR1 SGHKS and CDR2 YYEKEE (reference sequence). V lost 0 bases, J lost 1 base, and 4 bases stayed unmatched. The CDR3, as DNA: TGTGCCAGCAGCTTGGGGGACAGGGTTGTTAACTATGGCTACACCTTC. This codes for CASSLGDRVVNYGYTF. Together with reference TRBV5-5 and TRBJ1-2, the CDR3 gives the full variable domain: DAGVTQSPTHLIKTRGQQVTLRCSPISGHKSVSWYQQVLGQGPQFIFQYYEKEERGRGNFPDRFSARQFPNYSSELNVNALLLGDSALYLCASSLGDRVVNYGYTFGSGTRLTVV.

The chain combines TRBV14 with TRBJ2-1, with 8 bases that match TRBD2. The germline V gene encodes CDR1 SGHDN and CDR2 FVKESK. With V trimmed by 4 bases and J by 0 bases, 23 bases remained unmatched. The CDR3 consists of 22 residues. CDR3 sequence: CASSLGLRDRGGRLSSYNEQFF. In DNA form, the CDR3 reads TGTGCCAGCAGCCTGGGGTTACGTGATCGGGGGGGCCGCTTAAGCTCCTACAATGAGCAGTTCTTC. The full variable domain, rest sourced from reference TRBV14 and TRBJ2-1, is EAGVTQFPSHSVIEKGQTVTLRCDPISGHDNLYWYRRVMGKEIKFLLHFVKESKQDESGMPNNRFLAERTGGTYSTLKVQPAELEDSGVYFCASSLGLRDRGGRLSSYNEQFFGPGTRLTVL.

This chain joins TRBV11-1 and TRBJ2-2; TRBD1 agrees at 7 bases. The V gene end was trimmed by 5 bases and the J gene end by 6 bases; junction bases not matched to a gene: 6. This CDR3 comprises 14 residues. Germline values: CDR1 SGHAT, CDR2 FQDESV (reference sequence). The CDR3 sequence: CASSPLGGAGELFF. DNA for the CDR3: TGTGCCAGCAGCCCCCTAGGGGGCGCCGGGGAGCTGTTTTTT.

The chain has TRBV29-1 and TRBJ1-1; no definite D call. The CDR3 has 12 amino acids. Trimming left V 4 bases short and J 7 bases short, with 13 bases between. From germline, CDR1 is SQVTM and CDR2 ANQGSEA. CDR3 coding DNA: TGCAGCGTTGTGGGTGGAGTGTATGAAGCTTTCTTT. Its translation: CSVVGGVYEAFF.

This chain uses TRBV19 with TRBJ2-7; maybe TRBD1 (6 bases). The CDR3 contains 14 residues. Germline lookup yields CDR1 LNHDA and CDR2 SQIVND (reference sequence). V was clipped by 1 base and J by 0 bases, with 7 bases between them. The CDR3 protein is CASSIVTGSYEQYF. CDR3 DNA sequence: TGTGCCAGTAGTATAGTGACAGGCTCCTACGAGCAGTACTTC.

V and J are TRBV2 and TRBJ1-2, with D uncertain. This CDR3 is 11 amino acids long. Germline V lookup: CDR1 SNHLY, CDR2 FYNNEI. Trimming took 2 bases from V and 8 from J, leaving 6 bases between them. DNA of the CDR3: TGTGCCAGCAGTGAAAGCGCAGGCTACACCTTC. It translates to CASSESAGYTF.

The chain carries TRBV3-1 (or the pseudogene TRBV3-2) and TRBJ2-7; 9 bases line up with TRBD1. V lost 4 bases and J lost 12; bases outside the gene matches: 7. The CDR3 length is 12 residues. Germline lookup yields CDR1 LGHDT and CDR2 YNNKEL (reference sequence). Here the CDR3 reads CASSPDTGGLYF. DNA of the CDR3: TGTGCCAGCAGCCCAGACACAGGGGGCCTGTACTTC.

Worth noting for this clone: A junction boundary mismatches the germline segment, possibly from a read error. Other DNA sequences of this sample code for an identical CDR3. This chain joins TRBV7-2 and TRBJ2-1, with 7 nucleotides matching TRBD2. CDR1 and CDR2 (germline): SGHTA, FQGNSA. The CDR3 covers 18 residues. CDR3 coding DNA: TGTGCCAGCAGCTTTGGGCTAGCGGATGAGAGCTCCTACAATGAGCAATTCTTC. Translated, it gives CASSFGLADESSYNEQFF.

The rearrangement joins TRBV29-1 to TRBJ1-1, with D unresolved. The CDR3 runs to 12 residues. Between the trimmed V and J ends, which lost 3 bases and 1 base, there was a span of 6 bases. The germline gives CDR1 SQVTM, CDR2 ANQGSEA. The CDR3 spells CSVDSSNTEAFF. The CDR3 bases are TGCAGCGTTGACTCCTCGAACACTGAAGCTTTCTTT.

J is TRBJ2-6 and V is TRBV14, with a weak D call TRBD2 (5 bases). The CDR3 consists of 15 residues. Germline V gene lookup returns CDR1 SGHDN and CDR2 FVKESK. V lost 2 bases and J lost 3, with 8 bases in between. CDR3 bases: TGTGCCAGCAGCCAACGACGGGATGGGGCCAACGTCCTGACTTTC. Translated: CASSQRRDGANVLTF.

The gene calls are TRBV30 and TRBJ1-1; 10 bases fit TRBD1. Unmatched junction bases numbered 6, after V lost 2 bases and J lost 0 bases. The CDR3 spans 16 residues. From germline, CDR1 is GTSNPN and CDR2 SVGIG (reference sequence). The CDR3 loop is CAWSWDRGGMNTEAFF. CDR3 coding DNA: TGTGCCTGGAGTTGGGACAGGGGAGGGATGAACACTGAAGCTTTCTTT.

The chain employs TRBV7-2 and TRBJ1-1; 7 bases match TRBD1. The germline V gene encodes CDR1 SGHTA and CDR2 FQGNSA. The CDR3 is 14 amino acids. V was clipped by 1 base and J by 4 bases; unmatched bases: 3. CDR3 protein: CASSLVQGGTEAFF. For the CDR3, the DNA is TGTGCCAGCAGCTTAGTCCAGGGGGGCACTGAAGCTTTCTTT.

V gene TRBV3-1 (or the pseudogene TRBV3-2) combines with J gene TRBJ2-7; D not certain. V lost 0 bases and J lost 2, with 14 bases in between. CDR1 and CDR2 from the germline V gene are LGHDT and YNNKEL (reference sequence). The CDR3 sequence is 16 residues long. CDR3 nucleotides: TGTGCCAGCAGCCAAGAAGGATCTGTCGGCCCCTACGAGCAGTACTTC. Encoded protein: CASSQEGSVGPYEQYF.

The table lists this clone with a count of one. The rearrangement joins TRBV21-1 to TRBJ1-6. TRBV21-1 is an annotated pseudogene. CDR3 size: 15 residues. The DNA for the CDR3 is TGTGCCAGCAGCAAAGAGGGGGGAGATAATTCACCCCTCCACTTT. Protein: CASSKEGGDNSPLHF.

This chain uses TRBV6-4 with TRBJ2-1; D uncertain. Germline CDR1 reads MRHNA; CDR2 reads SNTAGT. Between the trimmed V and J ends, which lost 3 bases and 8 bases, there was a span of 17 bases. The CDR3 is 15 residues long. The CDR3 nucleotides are TGTGCCAGCAGTGAAACCGGAGTTGCTGTGGATGAGCAGTTCTTC. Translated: CASSETGVAVDEQFF.

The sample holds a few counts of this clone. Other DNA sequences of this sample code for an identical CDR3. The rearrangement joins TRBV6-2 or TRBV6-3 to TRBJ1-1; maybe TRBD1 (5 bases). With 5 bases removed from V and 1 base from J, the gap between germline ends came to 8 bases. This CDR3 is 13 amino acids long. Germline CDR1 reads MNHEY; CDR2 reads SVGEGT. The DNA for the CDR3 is TGTGCCAGCAGTAAGCAGGGGAACACTGAAGCTTTCTTT. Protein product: CASSKQGNTEAFF.

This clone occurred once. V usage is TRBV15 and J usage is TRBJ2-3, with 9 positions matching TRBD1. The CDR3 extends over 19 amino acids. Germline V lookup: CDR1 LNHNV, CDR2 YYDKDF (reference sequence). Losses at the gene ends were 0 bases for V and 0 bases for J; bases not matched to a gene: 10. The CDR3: CATSRDVGQGHPSTDTQYF. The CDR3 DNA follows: TGTGCCACCAGCAGAGATGTGGGACAGGGACATCCTAGCACAGATACGCAGTATTTT.